This TCR beta chain stems from a study of T-cell reconstitution after alpha-beta-depleted transplantation in children. Study-level findings and limits: Approximately two months post-transplant, alpha-beta T cells reportedly originated from several hundred expanded graft clones. For some patients, TCRbeta diversity was high at day 60 because of recipient T cells and thymic progenitors that survived.

Unique molecular identifiers were used in preparing the TCRbeta library. TCRdb reprocessed the PCR reads with MiXCR, giving one entry per CDR3 protein. The data contain about 470,000 distinct CDR3 sequences, around two fifths of them singletons. This clonotype has a count of ten or more. What it binds is unknown. CDR1 MNHEY and CDR2 SVGEGT come from the germline V gene. The V and J ends lost 2 bases and 6 bases, in that order; junction bases with no gene match: 3. The CDR3 has 13 amino acids. The rearrangement links TRBV6-2 or TRBV6-3 to TRBJ2-7, with 8 bases identical to TRBD1. This specimen was PBMCs, taken before TCRalphabeta/CD19-depleted stem cell transplant. The origin of this receptor is a girl aged 2 to 10 with aplastic anemia, due to receive a stem cell transplant. CDR3 nucleotides: TGTGCCAGCAGTTACAGGACAGGGAGCGAGCAGTACTTC. Encoded protein: CASSYRTGSEQYF.